The 12 T cell receptor beta chains given below trace back to one sample, sequenced in a study of blood T cell repertoires in COVID-19. TCRdb's copy holds only in-frame clones and misses some; the assay was immunoSEQ multiplex PCR. The sample lists fewer than 250,000 clones, around four fifths occurring once. Input material: peripheral blood. These receptors all stem from a human donor in a cohort sampled during active COVID-19.

The rearrangement links TRBV7-9 to TRBJ2-4; weak D call: TRBD2 (6 bases). This CDR3 contains 16 residues. The V gene lost 1 base and the J gene lost 7 bases, with 17 bases spanning the gap. CDR1 is SEHNR, CDR2 FQNEAQ, per germline (reference sequence). The CDR3 spells CASSLERATFWNIQYF. The DNA of the CDR3 is TGTGCCAGCAGCTTAGAGCGGGCAACTTTCTGGAACATTCAGTACTTC.

The chain links TRBV6-1 to TRBJ1-5; TRBD1 matches 8 bases. After removal of 0 bases from V and 5 bases from J, the junction contained 3 bases not matched to a gene. The CDR3 runs to 15 residues. Germline V gene sequence: CDR1 MNHNS, CDR2 SASEGT. CDR3 DNA: TGTGCCAGCAGTGAAGCGGACAGGGAGTATCAGCCCCAGCATTTT. Translating gives CASSEADREYQPQHF.

The genes are TRBV3-1 (or the pseudogene TRBV3-2) and TRBJ1-2; D not certain. V lost 0 bases to trimming and J lost 4 bases, with 9 bases between them. The CDR3 covers 14 residues. CDR1 is LGHDT, CDR2 YNNKEL, per germline (reference sequence). In DNA form, the CDR3 reads TGTGCCAGCAGCCAAGACTATAGCAGCTATGGCTACACCTTC. Translated: CASSQDYSSYGYTF.

This clone was counted ten times or more. This chain uses TRBV9 with TRBJ2-5; 10 bases map to TRBD2. Per germline, CDR1 SGDLS and CDR2 YYNGEE. J was trimmed by 3 bases and V by 4 bases; bases with no gene match: 9. This CDR3 is built from 16 residues. The CDR3 coding sequence is TGTGCCAGCAGCCATCTTCTAGGACTAGCGGAAGAGACCCAGTACTTC. Amino acids: CASSHLLGLAEETQYF.

The rearrangement uses TRBV19 and TRBJ1-5, with D uncertain. Trimming took off 6 bases at V and 2 bases at J, with 14 bases between the two ends. This CDR3 is 15 amino acids long. Germline-derived CDR1 and CDR2 are LNHDA and SQIVND (reference sequence). CDR3 coding DNA: TGTGCCAGTAGAGGAGGGCCCTGGGGCAATCAGCCCCAGCATTTT. Amino acid sequence: CASRGGPWGNQPQHF.

This chain links TRBV6-5 with TRBJ2-4; D unclear. The CDR3 covers 16 residues. Germline V gives CDR1 MNHEY, CDR2 SVGAGI. Trimming took 4 bases from V and 0 from J, leaving 13 bases between them. CDR3 coding DNA: TGTGCCAGCAGTTTTGACCAGACTCTAGCCAAAAACATTCAGTACTTC. It codes for CASSFDQTLAKNIQYF.

This rearrangement joins TRBV3-1 (or the pseudogene TRBV3-2) to TRBJ2-5; possible D gene TRBD1, 6 bases. The CDR3 has 14 residues. V was pared by 5 bases and J by 1 base, with 11 bases between. The germline CDR1 and CDR2 sequences are LGHDT and YNNKEL (reference sequence). As DNA, the CDR3 is TGTGCCAGCAGCTTTCAGGGGAGCCAAGAGACCCAGTACTTC. It specifies CASSFQGSQETQYF.

This clone occurred once. This chain connects TRBV5-8 to TRBJ2-2, with D hard to call. The CDR3 is 14 residues long. Trimming stripped 5 bases from V and 0 bases from J, with 8 bases between. CDR1 is SGHTS and CDR2 is YDEGEE in the germline V gene. The CDR3 region is CASRERTNTGELFF. As DNA, the CDR3 is TGTGCCAGCAGGGAGCGAACGAACACCGGGGAGCTGTTTTTT.

This chain uses TRBV30 with TRBJ1-5; D remains unclear. The germline CDR1 and CDR2 sequences are GTSNPN and SVGIG (reference sequence). Trimming cost V 5 bases and J 7 bases, with 15 bases left between them. This CDR3 is 13 amino acids long. CDR3 in amino acids: CAWGPGRKQPQHF. DNA for the CDR3: TGTGCCTGGGGGCCGGGAAGGAAGCAGCCCCAGCATTTT.

In its sample, this clone is medium-sized. The rearrangement uses TRBV14 and TRBJ1-1; D is unresolved. The V gene's germline CDR1 is SGHDN and CDR2 FVKESK. V was trimmed by 4 bases and J by 6 bases, leaving 21 bases between them. This CDR3 is 16 amino acids long. The CDR3, as DNA: TGTGCCAGCAGCCGAGAGGTCCTGTCAGGTGTTTCTGAAGCTTTCTTT. Amino acids: CASSREVLSGVSEAFF.

The chain combines TRBV12-3 or TRBV12-4 with TRBJ2-1; a possible D gene is TRBD2 (6 bases). V dropped 7 bases and J dropped 8 bases, with 12 bases sitting between them. The CDR3 length is 12 residues. CDR3 amino acids: CASNPGSYEQFF. Here the CDR3 DNA reads TGTGCCAGCAATCCCGGGAGTTATGAGCAGTTCTTC.

V and J are TRBV28 and TRBJ2-7, with D maybe TRBD1 (6 bases). This CDR3 comprises 12 residues. The V end was cut by 8 bases, the J end by 2 bases, with 10 bases between. Looked up from germline, CDR1 is MDHEN and CDR2 is SYDVKM. CDR3 in DNA: TGTGCCAGCCTCCAGGGGACCTACGAGCAGTACTTC. Its protein product is CASLQGTYEQYF.